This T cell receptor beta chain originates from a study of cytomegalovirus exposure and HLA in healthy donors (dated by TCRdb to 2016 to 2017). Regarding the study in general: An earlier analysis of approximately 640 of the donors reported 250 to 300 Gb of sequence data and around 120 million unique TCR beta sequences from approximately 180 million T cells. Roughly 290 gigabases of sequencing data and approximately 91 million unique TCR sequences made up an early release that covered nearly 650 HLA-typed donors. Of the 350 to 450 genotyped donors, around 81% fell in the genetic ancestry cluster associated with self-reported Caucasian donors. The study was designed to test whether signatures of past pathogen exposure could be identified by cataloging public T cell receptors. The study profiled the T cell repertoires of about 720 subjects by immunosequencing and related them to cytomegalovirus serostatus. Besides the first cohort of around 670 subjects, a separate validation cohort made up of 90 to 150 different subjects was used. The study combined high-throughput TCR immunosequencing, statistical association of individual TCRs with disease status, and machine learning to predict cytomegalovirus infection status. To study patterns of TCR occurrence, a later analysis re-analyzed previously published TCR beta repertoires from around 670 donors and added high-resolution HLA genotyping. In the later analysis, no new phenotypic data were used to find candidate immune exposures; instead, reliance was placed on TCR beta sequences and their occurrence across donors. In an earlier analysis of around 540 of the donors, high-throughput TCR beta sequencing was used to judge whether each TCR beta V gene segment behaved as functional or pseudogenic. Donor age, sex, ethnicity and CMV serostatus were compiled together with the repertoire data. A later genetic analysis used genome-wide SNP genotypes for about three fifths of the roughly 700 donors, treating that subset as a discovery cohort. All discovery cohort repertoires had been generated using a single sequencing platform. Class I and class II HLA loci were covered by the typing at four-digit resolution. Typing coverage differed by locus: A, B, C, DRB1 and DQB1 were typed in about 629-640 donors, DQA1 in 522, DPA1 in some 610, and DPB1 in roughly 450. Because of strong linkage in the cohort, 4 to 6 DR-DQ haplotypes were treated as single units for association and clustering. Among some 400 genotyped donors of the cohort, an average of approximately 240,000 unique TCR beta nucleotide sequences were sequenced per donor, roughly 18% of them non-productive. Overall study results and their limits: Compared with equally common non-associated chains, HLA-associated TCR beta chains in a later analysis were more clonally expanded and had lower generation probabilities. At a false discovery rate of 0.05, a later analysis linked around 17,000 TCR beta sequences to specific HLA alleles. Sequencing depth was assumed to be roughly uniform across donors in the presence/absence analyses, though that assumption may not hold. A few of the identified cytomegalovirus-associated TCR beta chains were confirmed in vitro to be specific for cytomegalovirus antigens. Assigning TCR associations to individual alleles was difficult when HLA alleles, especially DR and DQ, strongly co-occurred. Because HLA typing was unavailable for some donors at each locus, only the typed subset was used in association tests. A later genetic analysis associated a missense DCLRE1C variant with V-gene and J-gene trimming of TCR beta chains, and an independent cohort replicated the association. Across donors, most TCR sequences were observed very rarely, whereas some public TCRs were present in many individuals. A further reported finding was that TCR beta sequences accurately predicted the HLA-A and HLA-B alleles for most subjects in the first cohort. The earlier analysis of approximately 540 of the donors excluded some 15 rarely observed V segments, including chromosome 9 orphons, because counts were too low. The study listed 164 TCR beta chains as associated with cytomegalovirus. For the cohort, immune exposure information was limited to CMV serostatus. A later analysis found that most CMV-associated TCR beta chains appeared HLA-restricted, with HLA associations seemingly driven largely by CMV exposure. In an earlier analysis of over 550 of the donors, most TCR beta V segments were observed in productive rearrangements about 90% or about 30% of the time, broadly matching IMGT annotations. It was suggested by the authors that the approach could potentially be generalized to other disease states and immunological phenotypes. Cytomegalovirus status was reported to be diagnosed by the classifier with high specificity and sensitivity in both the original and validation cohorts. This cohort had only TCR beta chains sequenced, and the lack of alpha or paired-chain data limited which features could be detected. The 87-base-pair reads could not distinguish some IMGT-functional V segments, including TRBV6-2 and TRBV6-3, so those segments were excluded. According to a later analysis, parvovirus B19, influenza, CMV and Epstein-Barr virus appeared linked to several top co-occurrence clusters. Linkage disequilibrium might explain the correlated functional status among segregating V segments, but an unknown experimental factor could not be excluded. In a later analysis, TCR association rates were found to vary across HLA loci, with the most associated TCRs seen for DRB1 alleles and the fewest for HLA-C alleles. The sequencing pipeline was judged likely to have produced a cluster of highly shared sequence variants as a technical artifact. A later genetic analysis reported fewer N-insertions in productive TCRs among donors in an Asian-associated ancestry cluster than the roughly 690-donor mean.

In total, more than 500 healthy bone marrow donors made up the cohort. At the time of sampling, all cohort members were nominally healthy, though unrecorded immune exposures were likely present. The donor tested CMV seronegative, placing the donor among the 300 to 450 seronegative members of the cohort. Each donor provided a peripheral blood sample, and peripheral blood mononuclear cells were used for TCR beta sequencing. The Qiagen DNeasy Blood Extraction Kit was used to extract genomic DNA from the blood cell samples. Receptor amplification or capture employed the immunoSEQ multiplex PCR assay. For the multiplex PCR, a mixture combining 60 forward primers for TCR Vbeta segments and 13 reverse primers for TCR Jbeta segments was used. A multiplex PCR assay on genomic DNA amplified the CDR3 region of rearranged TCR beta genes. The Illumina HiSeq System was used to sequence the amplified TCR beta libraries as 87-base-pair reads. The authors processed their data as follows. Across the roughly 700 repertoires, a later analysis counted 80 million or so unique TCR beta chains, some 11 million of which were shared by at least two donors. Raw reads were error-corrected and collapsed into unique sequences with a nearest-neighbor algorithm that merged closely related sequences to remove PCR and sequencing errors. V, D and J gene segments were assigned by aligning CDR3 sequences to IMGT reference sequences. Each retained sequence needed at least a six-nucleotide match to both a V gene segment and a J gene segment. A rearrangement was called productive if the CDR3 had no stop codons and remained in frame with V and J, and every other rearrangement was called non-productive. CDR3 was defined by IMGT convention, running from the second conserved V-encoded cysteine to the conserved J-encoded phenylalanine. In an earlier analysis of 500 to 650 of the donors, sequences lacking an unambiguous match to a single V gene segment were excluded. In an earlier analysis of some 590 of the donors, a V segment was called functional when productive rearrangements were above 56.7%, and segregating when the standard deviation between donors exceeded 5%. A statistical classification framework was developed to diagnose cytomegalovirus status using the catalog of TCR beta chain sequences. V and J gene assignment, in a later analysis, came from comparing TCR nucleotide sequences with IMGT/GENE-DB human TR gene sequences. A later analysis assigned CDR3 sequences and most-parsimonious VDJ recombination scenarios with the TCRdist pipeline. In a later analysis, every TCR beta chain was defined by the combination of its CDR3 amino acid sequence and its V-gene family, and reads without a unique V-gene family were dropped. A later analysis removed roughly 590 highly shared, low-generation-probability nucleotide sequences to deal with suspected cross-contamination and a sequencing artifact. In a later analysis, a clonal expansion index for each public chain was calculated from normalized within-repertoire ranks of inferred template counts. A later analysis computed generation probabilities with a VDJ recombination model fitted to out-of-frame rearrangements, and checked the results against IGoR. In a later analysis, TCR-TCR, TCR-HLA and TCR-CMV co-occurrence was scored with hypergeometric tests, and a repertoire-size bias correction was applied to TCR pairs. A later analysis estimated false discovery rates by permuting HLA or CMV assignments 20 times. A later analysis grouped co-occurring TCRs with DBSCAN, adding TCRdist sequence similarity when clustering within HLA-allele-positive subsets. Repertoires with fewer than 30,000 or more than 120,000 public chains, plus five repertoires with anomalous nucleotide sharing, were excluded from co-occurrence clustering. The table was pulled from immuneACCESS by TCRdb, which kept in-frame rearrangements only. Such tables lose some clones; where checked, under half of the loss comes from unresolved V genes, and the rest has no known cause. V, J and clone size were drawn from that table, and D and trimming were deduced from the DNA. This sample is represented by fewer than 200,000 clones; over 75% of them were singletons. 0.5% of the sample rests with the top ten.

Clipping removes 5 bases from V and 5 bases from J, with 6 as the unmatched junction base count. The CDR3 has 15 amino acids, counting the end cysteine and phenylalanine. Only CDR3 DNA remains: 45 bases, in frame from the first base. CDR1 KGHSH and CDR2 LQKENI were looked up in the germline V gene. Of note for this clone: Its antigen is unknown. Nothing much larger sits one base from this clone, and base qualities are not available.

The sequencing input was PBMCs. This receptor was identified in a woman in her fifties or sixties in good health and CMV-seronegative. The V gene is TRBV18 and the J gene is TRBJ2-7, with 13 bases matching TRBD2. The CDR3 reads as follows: CASSKTSGRSDEQYF. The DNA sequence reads TGTGCCAGCTCAAAGACTAGCGGGAGGTCGGACGAGCAGTACTTC.